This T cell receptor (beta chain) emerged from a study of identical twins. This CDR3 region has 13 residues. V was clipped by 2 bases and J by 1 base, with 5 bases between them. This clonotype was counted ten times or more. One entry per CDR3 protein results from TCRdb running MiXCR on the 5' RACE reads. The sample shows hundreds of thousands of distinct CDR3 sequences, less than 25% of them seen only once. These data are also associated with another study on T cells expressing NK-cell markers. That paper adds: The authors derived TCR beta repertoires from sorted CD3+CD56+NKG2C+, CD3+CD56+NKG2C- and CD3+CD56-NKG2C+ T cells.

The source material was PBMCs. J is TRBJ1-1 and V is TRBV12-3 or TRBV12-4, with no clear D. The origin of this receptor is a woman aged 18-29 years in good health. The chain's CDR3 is CASSLHRNTEAFF. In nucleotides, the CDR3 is TGTGCCAGCAGTTTACACAGGAACACTGAAGCTTTCTTT.